A selection of T cell receptor beta chains follows, all from one sample in a study of regulatory T cells in long-lasting Graves disease. TCRdb re-called the multiplex PCR reads with MiXCR, one entry per CDR3 protein. The sample has about 530,000 distinct CDR3 sequences; 16% are singletons. These data also featured in a second study, about T cells in Graves' hyperthyroidism and ophthalmopathy.

The sequencing used peripheral blood mononuclear cells (PBMCs), collected at new diagnosis, from a patient treated with antithyroid drugs. These receptors were obtained from a middle-aged woman with Graves disease. The CDR3 runs from the conserved cysteine through the conserved F or W. Each record gives: V gene, J gene, clone size, D gene, CDR3 DNA, CDR3 protein. The D gene is left open where the match is weak. Not all rows give a size; the values are once, few, many and, for expanded clones, a class.

>TRBV3-1|TRBJ1-2|few|NA
TGTGCCAGCAGCTTTCGGTATGGCTACACCTTC
CASSFRYGYTF
>TRBV2|TRBJ2-5|many|NA
TGTGCCAGCAAGGGAGGAGGGGAGACCCAGTACTTC
CASKGGGETQYF
>TRBV6-1|TRBJ2-1|many|NA
TGTGCCAGCAGCGGCGGGGGCCCCGTTCGTAATGAGCAGTTCTTC
CASSGGGPVRNEQFF
>TRBV4-1|TRBJ2-3|few|NA
TGCGCCAGCAGCCTCTCCCCCTCTAGCACTAGCACAGATACGCAGTATTTT
CASSLSPSSTSTDTQYF
>TRBV12-3/TRBV12-4|TRBJ2-3|NA|NA
TGTGCCAGCAGTTCAGGGAATGTCGGTACGCAGTATTTT
CASSSGNVGTQYF
>TRBV19|TRBJ1-6|few|NA
TGTGCCAGCCGAGGGAGCCCAGTAAATTCACCCCTCCACTTT
CASRGSPVNSPLHF
>TRBV3-1|TRBJ2-6|NA|NA
TGTGCCAGCAGCCCCCTATACGATCCGGGGTCTGGGGCCAACGTCCTGACTTTC
CASSPLYDPGSGANVLTF
>TRBV10-3|TRBJ1-4|many|TRBD1
TGTGCCATCAGCCCCAGGGGGGCTAATGAAAAACTGTTTTTT
CAISPRGANEKLFF
>TRBV12-3/TRBV12-4|TRBJ1-5|NA|NA
TGTGCCAGCAGTTTAGGGTCGGCACGGCAGCCCCAGCATTTT
CASSLGSARQPQHF
>TRBV13|TRBJ2-7|many|NA
TGTGCCAGCAGCTTAGGGTCGGGACGGGCTCTCTACGAGCAGTACTTC
CASSLGSGRALYEQYF
>TRBV12-3/TRBV12-4|TRBJ1-6|many|NA
TGTGCCAGCAGCTTGAAGAATCCTGGTTATTCACCCCTCCACTTT
CASSLKNPGYSPLHF
>TRBV6-5|TRBJ1-2|many|NA
TGTGCCAGCAGTTACTGGACCGGAACTTTACAAAACTATGGCTACACCTTC
CASSYWTGTLQNYGYTF
>TRBV7-9|TRBJ1-2|NA|NA
TGTGCCAGCAGCTTAGAGGGACTTCGAGATATCCGTGCCTATGGCTACACCTTC
CASSLEGLRDIRAYGYTF
>TRBV7-3|TRBJ1-1|few|NA
TGTGCCAGCAGCCGTCACCAGGGTAACACTGAAGCTTTCTTT
CASSRHQGNTEAFF
>TRBV11-1|TRBJ1-2|many|NA
TGTGCCAGCAGCGCATTCAGGGGACTTAACTATGGCTACACCTTC
CASSAFRGLNYGYTF
>TRBV28|TRBJ2-1|many|NA
TGTGCCAGCAGTCATGGACTTTACAATGAGCAGTTCTTC
CASSHGLYNEQFF
>TRBV4-1|TRBJ2-4|NA|NA
TGCGCCAGCAGCCAAAGGGCAGGACTAGCCAAAAACATTCAGTACTTC
CASSQRAGLAKNIQYF
>TRBV2|TRBJ1-3|many|NA
TGTGCCAGCAGCGGAACAGGGTCTGGAAACACCATATATTTT
CASSGTGSGNTIYF
>TRBV29-1|TRBJ1-2|many|NA
TGCAGCGTTGAGGCGGGTGGGGGATACTATGGCTACACCTTC
CSVEAGGGYYGYTF
>TRBV19|TRBJ1-1|few|NA
TGTGCCAGTAGTTTTAACCAGCTAGAAGCTTTCTTT
CASSFNQLEAFF
>TRBV29-1|TRBJ2-7|NA|NA
TGCAGCGCTAACTGGGGGAGAGGGTACGAGCAGTACTTC
CSANWGRGYEQYF
>TRBV30|TRBJ1-6|NA|NA
TGTGCCTGGAGTCGTGAAGGAGCTGCCTATAATTCACCCCTCCACTTT
CAWSREGAAYNSPLHF
>TRBV3-1|TRBJ1-1|many|NA
TGTGCCAGCAGCCAAGTAAGGGGAGGGCAGAACACTGAAGCTTTCTTT
CASSQVRGGQNTEAFF
>TRBV27|TRBJ2-2|NA|TRBD1
TGTGCCAGCAGTTTACAGGGGGCCCACACCGGGGAGCTGTTTTTT
CASSLQGAHTGELFF
>TRBV5-1|TRBJ2-7|few|TRBD1
TGCGCCAGCAGCTTGGGGGCAGGGGGTCGCGAGCAGTACTTC
CASSLGAGGREQYF
>TRBV19|TRBJ1-2|few|NA
TGTGCCAGTAGTATTGGGGGCGACAAGTCCCAATTCGGTGGCTACACCTTC
CASSIGGDKSQFGGYTF